Below are 15 T cell receptor beta chains sequenced from a single sample in a study of shared clonotypes between healthy human individuals. Some clones are missing from TCRdb's copy, which holds only in-frame ones; the method was immunoSEQ multiplex PCR. Altogether 1.5 million to 2.5 million clones are present, 85% to 95% being singletons, with the ten largest covering 1.2%. As defined, naive CD8 cells were CD45RO-negative and positively selected for CCR7, with terminally differentiated effector memory CD45RA+ cells excluded. The sample was naive CD8+ T cells sorted from blood. The receptors here all came from a man aged 18 to 29 in good health.

To note about this clone: This same CDR3 is encoded by further DNA sequences in the sample. The genes are TRBV5-6 and TRBJ2-7; 8 bases are shared with TRBD1. Germline V gene lookup returns CDR1 SGHDT and CDR2 YYEEEE. The CDR3 has 14 amino acids. Trimming removed 1 base from V and 3 bases from J; junction bases left unmatched: 3. The CDR3 nucleotides read TGTGCCAGCAGCTTGTCGGACAGGGTCTACGAGCAGTACTTC. It specifies CASSLSDRVYEQYF.

The chain uses TRBV30 and TRBJ1-2, with TRBD1 as a possible D gene (5 bases). Trimming removed 4 bases from V and 4 bases from J, with 22 bases in between. The CDR3 runs to 16 residues. CDR1 and CDR2 from the germline V gene are GTSNPN and SVGIG (reference sequence). CDR3 nucleotide sequence: TGTGCCTGGATTGATGGCCCGGGACCAACCTCCTATGGCTACACCTTC. Its translation: CAWIDGPGPTSYGYTF.

This chain joins TRBV2 and TRBJ2-7, with D uncertain. V lost 8 bases and J 4 bases, leaving 18 bases between the germline ends. The CDR3 covers 14 residues. Germline lookup yields CDR1 SNHLY and CDR2 FYNNEI. In DNA form, the CDR3 reads TGTGCCAGCTCCCAGTTGGAATCCCCTTACGAGCAGTACTTC. As protein: CASSQLESPYEQYF.

V and J are TRBV13 and TRBJ2-5; TRBD1 matches at 11 bases. This CDR3 comprises 18 residues. The germline V gene encodes CDR1 PRHDT and CDR2 FYEKMQ (reference sequence). V dropped 1 base and J dropped 4; count of bases not matched to a gene: 11. The CDR3: CASSLEDTGTGGRETQYF. The CDR3, as DNA: TGTGCCAGCAGCTTAGAAGATACCGGGACAGGGGGTAGAGAGACCCAGTACTTC.

This sequence joins TRBV7-3 and TRBJ2-3; tentatively, D is TRBD2 (7 bases). Germline V CDR1 and CDR2: SGHTA, FQGTGA. CDR3 size: 14 residues. Trimming removed 5 bases at V and 4 bases at J, with 13 bases between. CDR3 nucleotide sequence: TGTGCCAGCAGCCCCGGGGGGCCCTCAGATACGCAGTATTTT. Translation gives CASSPGGPSDTQYF.

This clone was picked up a small number of times. The sample carries other DNA sequences with the same CDR3. The rearrangement joins TRBV7-9 to TRBJ1-6; D unresolved. Germline lookup yields CDR1 SEHNR and CDR2 FQNEAQ (reference sequence). The CDR3 runs 12 residues. The V end was cut by 5 bases, the J end by 10 bases, with 9 bases between. The CDR3 DNA reads as TGTGCCAGCAGCCCGGGCGGGTCACCCCTCCACTTT. This codes for CASSPGGSPLHF. Using reference TRBV7-9 and TRBJ1-6 for the parts outside the CDR3, the full variable domain is DTGVSQNPRHKITKRGQNVTFRCDPISEHNRLYWYRQTLGQGPEFLTYFQNEAQLEKSRLLSDRFSAERPKGSFSTLEIQRTEQGDSAMYLCASSPGGSPLHFGNGTRLTVT.

V and J are TRBV30 and TRBJ1-3; D gene uncertain. Trimming cost V 7 bases and J 6 bases, with 10 bases left between them. The germline gives CDR1 GTSNPN, CDR2 SVGIG (reference sequence). The CDR3 runs to 11 residues. CDR3 loop: CASELVNTIYF. CDR3 coding DNA: TGTGCCTCGGAGTTAGTAAACACCATATATTTT.

V gene TRBV27 combines with J gene TRBJ2-3; 9 nucleotides agree with TRBD2. Germline V gives CDR1 MNHEY, CDR2 SMNVEV (reference sequence). The V gene end was trimmed by 2 bases and the J gene end by 4 bases; junction bases not matched to a gene: 10. The CDR3 length is 17 residues. CDR3 bases: TGTGCCAGCAGTTTAGGGTGGAGCGGGGGGTTCCCAGATACGCAGTATTTT. Its translation: CASSLGWSGGFPDTQYF.

With respect to this clone: The same CDR3 can be traced to other DNA sequences in this sample. The CDR3 protein is CASSLSGGQETQYF. In nucleotides, the CDR3 is TGTGCCAGCAGTTTAAGCGGGGGGCAGGAGACCCAGTACTTC. The chain carries TRBV28 and TRBJ2-5, with 9 bases lining up with TRBD2. CDR1 and CDR2 (germline): MDHEN, SYDVKM. This CDR3 has 14 residues. J was trimmed by 5 bases and V by 2 bases; bases with no gene match: 3.

This clone was seen only once. The chain employs TRBV5-6 and TRBJ1-6; TRBD1 is a possible D gene (5 bases). The germline V and J ends were trimmed by 0 bases and 7 bases, with 11 bases remaining between them. CDR3 length: 15 amino acids. Germline V gene data show CDR1 as SGHDT and CDR2 as YYEEEE. CDR3 region: CASSLVRGINSPLHF. CDR3 in DNA: TGTGCCAGCAGCTTGGTGAGGGGAATCAATTCACCCCTCCACTTT.

Comment on this clone: This specimen includes other DNA sequences encoding the same CDR3. The rearrangement joins TRBV6-5 to TRBJ1-1, with D unresolved. V was clipped by 0 bases and J by 3 bases, with 8 bases between them. The CDR3 covers 14 residues. Germline V gene sequence: CDR1 MNHEY, CDR2 SVGAGI. The CDR3 here is CASSYSRGDTEAFF. CDR3 sequence (DNA): TGTGCCAGCAGTTACTCCCGCGGGGACACTGAAGCTTTCTTT.

The count of this clone is one. The rearrangement uses TRBV6-1 and TRBJ1-6, with D perhaps TRBD1 (5 bases). The CDR3 sequence is 13 residues long. The germline CDR1 and CDR2 sequences are MNHNS and SASEGT. Trimming cost V 1 base and J 10 bases, with 8 bases left between them. The CDR3 coding sequence is TGTGCCAGCAGTGAAGGGGGGGAATCACCCCTCCACTTT. It yields the protein CASSEGGESPLHF.

V is TRBV28 and J is TRBJ1-1, with D uncertain. CDR1 is MDHEN and CDR2 is SYDVKM in the germline V gene. The CDR3 covers 14 residues. Trimming left V 4 bases short and J 6 bases short, with 15 bases between. The CDR3, as DNA: TGTGCCAGCAGTTCCGAATTGGCGCTAGCTGAAGCTTTCTTT. This codes for CASSSELALAEAFF. Variable domain in full (rest from reference TRBV28 and TRBJ1-1): DVKVTQSSRYLVKRTGEKVFLECVQDMDHENMFWYRQDPGLGLRLIYFSYDVKMKEKGDIPEGYSVSREKKERFSLILESASTNQTSMYLCASSSELALAEAFFGQGTRLTVV.

A single count supports this clone. V gene TRBV7-9 combines with J gene TRBJ2-5; D is perhaps TRBD2 (5 bases). Between the trimmed V and J ends, which lost 3 bases and 5 bases, there was a span of 7 bases. The CDR3 sequence is 12 residues long. The germline CDR1 and CDR2 sequences are SEHNR and FQNEAQ (reference sequence). CDR3 residues: CASSLEDETQYF. As DNA, the CDR3 is TGTGCCAGCAGCTTGGAGGATGAGACCCAGTACTTC.

V gene TRBV5-1 combines with J gene TRBJ1-2; weak D call: TRBD1 (6 bases). The CDR3 totals 13 residues. In germline, CDR1 is SGHRS, CDR2 YFSETQ. The V end lost 4 bases, the J end lost 5 bases, and 12 bases lay between the germline ends. The CDR3 region is CASSPDRFYGYTF. CDR3 in DNA: TGCGCCAGCAGCCCCGACAGGTTTTATGGCTACACCTTC.